The 10 T cell receptor beta chains listed next were all sequenced from one sample in a study of T-cell memory formation after mild COVID-19 (dated by TCRdb to about 2021). Library preparation was by 5' RACE. The instrument given in TCRdb is Illumina NovaSeq 6000. TCRdb applied fastp at Q25 and MiXCR to the public reads, then kept only in-frame beta chains. Every entry covers one CDR3 protein and lists the most common genes and DNA from its rows. Recorded for this sample are about 440,000 distinct CDR3 sequences; around 20% of them occurred a single time. About 8.8% of the sample goes to the ten largest clones. The sequenced material came from PBMCs or a T cell subset sorted from them (not recorded which). The source is an adult woman who had mild COVID-19 (a few samples of this study predate the infection). The sample titles of this study are shuffled in the database, so cell type and time point are left out; the donor was told from shared clones.

The chain uses TRBV30 and TRBJ1-2; no reliable D call. V was cut by 4 bases and J by 8 bases, with 17 bases left in between. The germline V gene has CDR1 GTSNPN and CDR2 SVGIG (reference sequence). CDR3 length: 13 residues. CDR3 bases: TGTGCCTGGATCACAGAAAAGTATATGGGCTACACCTTC. Residues: CAWITEKYMGYTF.

This clonotype has at least ten counts. The V gene is TRBV6-5, the J gene TRBJ1-2; 9 nucleotides agree with TRBD1. The germline CDR1 and CDR2 sequences are MNHEY and SVGAGI. Trimming removed 10 bases from V and 6 bases from J; junction bases left unmatched: 18. This CDR3 region has 16 residues. For the CDR3, the DNA is TGTGCCACGGGGTACCCACCGGCGGGACAGGGTCATGGCTACACCTTC. Encoded protein: CATGYPPAGQGHGYTF.

In its sample, this clonotype was seen a few times. The chain is built from TRBV4-3 and TRBJ2-5, with 10 bases matching TRBD2. Per germline, CDR1 LGHNA and CDR2 YSLEER. The junction had 10 bases not matched to a gene; V was cut back by 5 bases and J by 4 bases. This CDR3 is 16 amino acids long. The CDR3 loop reads CASSRLAGALTETQYF. The CDR3 bases are TGCGCCAGCAGCAGGCTAGCGGGGGCCCTGACAGAGACCCAGTACTTC.

This clonotype was counted between two and nine times. V usage is TRBV6-4 and J usage is TRBJ2-3, with 9 bases aligning to TRBD2. Losses at the gene ends were 7 bases for V and 4 bases for J; bases not matched to a gene: 15. This CDR3 is 17 amino acids long. Germline V lookup: CDR1 MRHNA, CDR2 SNTAGT. The CDR3 sequence is CASTLIAGVEGADTQYF. CDR3 sequence (DNA): TGTGCCAGCACCCTAATAGCGGGAGTAGAAGGAGCAGATACGCAGTATTTT.

This clonotype was recorded a few times. The J gene is TRBJ2-3, the V gene TRBV7-9, with D possibly being TRBD1 (5 bases). Trimming removed 3 bases at V and 4 bases at J, with 14 bases between. CDR1 SEHNR and CDR2 FQNEAQ come from the germline V gene (reference sequence). The CDR3 totals 15 residues. As DNA, the CDR3 is TGTGCCAGCAGCTTCGCAGGGATAGTAGCAGATACGCAGTATTTT. This encodes CASSFAGIVADTQYF.

DNA for the CDR3: TGCGCCAGCAGCTTGGCCGCAGACAGCCCCTACAATGAGCAGTTCTTC. Translation: CASSLAADSPYNEQFF. The J gene is TRBJ2-1, the V gene TRBV5-1; possible D gene TRBD1, 5 bases. This CDR3 comprises 16 residues. V lost 0 bases, J lost 2 bases, and 12 bases lay in between. Germline values: CDR1 SGHRS, CDR2 YFSETQ.

Many counts were recorded for this clonotype. The V gene is TRBV28, the J gene TRBJ2-3, with D uncertain. Germline assignment: CDR1 MDHEN and CDR2 SYDVKM. This CDR3 contains 12 residues. The V end lost 9 bases, the J end lost 3 bases, and 10 bases lay between the germline ends. For the CDR3, the DNA is TGTGCCAGTTCCTCCGGGACAGATACGCAGTATTTT. Residues: CASSSGTDTQYF.

A few counts support this clonotype. This chain uses TRBV6-1 with TRBJ2-5, with D uncertain. The CDR3 totals 13 residues. V lost 8 bases to trimming and J lost 0 bases, with 10 bases between them. The V gene's germline CDR1 is MNHNS and CDR2 SASEGT. CDR3 bases: TGTGCCAGCCGTCGAAGGGACCAAGAGACCCAGTACTTC. This encodes CASRRRDQETQYF.

In this sample, this clonotype turned up a few times. This sequence joins TRBV10-3 and TRBJ2-5; D gene uncertain. Germline loops: CDR1 ENHRY, CDR2 SYGVKD. CDR3 length: 13 amino acids. V shed 4 bases and J shed 4 bases, with 10 bases lying between them. The CDR3: CAISGVSRETQYF. The CDR3 region has the DNA TGTGCCATCAGTGGGGTCTCACGAGAGACCCAGTACTTC.

This clonotype was observed a few times. It is unclear where the CDR3 begins or ends on the DNA, so no DNA is shown, and the CDR3 is as TCRdb lists it. V gene TRBV5-1 combines with J gene TRBJ1-5; the D call in the table, TRBD1, was not verified against the DNA. The CDR3 length is 19 residues, termini included. CDR1 and CDR2 (germline): SGHRS, YFSETQ. This chain's CDR3 is CASSLHFRTFGATNQPQHF.